The 13 T cell receptor beta chains below all came from one sample that was sequenced in a study of T cell responses to AZD1222 COVID-19 vaccine. The data were produced by immunoSEQ multiplex PCR, yet TCRdb's version contains in-frame clones alone and is incomplete. Of roughly 200,000 clones in the sample, over 85% are singletons; the top ten hold less than 4%. The sample was peripheral blood, taken 28 days after the second dose of the MenACWY control vaccine. These receptors came from an adult who received the MenACWY meningococcal vaccine as a control.

The genes are TRBV28 and TRBJ2-4, with D possibly being TRBD2 (6 bases). Trimming left V 5 bases short and J 1 base short, with 12 bases between. The CDR3 totals 15 residues. The V gene's germline CDR1 is MDHEN and CDR2 SYDVKM. As DNA, the CDR3 is TGTGCCAGCAGTCTACCTGGGGGGGCCAAAAACATTCAGTACTTC. Translating it yields CASSLPGGAKNIQYF. Combining the CDR3 with reference TRBV28 and TRBJ2-4 gives the whole variable domain DVKVTQSSRYLVKRTGEKVFLECVQDMDHENMFWYRQDPGLGLRLIYFSYDVKMKEKGDIPEGYSVSREKKERFSLILESASTNQTSMYLCASSLPGGAKNIQYFGAGTRLSVL.

This clone appeared a single time. V usage is TRBV28 and J usage is TRBJ2-3; possible D gene TRBD2, 5 bases. V lost 3 bases and J 4 bases, leaving 14 bases between the germline ends. This CDR3 comprises 15 residues. Germline CDR1 MDHEN, CDR2 SYDVKM. The CDR3 loop reads CASSFGSGGPDTQYF. The CDR3 DNA reads TGTGCCAGCAGTTTTGGGTCCGGCGGGCCAGATACGCAGTATTTT.

The J gene is TRBJ2-1, the V gene TRBV11-2, with TRBD2 identical over 7 bases. The CDR3 is 15 residues long. The V and J ends lost 1 base and 5 bases, in that order; junction bases with no gene match: 5. Germline V gene data show CDR1 as SGHAT and CDR2 as FQNNGV. The CDR3 DNA reads TGTGCCAGCAGCTTAGGCACTAGCGTTAACAATGAGCAGTTCTTC. Translating gives CASSLGTSVNNEQFF.

The DNA for the CDR3 is TGTGCCAGCAGCCGGGGCAGAATGGCCGAGCAGTACTTC. This codes for CASSRGRMAEQYF. The chain couples TRBV5-8 to TRBJ2-7, with D perhaps being TRBD1 or TRBD2 (5 bases each). There are 13 residues in the CDR3. Germline lookup yields CDR1 SGHTS and CDR2 YDEGEE. Trimming stripped 4 bases from V and 6 bases from J, with 14 bases between.

The chain employs TRBV15 and TRBJ2-3, with D maybe TRBD2 (5 bases). This CDR3 has 15 amino acids. Germline CDR1 LNHNV, CDR2 YYDKDF (reference sequence). The V end was cut by 1 base, the J end by 6 bases, with 14 bases between. The CDR3 region is CATSRAQRSVDTQYF. The CDR3 region has the DNA TGTGCCACCAGCAGAGCACAGCGGTCGGTGGATACGCAGTATTTT.

This chain links TRBV19 with TRBJ2-7; D possibly uses TRBD1 or TRBD2 (5 bases each). The V and J ends lost 3 bases and 0 bases respectively, with 9 bases between them. The germline V gene encodes CDR1 LNHDA and CDR2 SQIVND (reference sequence). This CDR3 is 14 amino acids long. In DNA form, the CDR3 reads TGTGCCAGTAGTATTCGGGACGGCTCCTACGAGCAGTACTTC. It is translated as CASSIRDGSYEQYF.

This clone was observed once. The V and J genes are TRBV19 and TRBJ2-6, with D perhaps being TRBD1 or TRBD2 (5 bases each). CDR1 and CDR2 from the germline V gene are LNHDA and SQIVND (reference sequence). Trimming left V 4 bases short and J 0 bases short, with 19 bases between. This CDR3 has 19 amino acids. CDR3 sequence reads: CASSNRDPALYSGANVLTF. The CDR3 coding sequence is TGTGCCAGTAGTAATCGGGACCCAGCCTTATACTCTGGGGCCAACGTCCTGACTTTC.

V gene TRBV7-2 combines with J gene TRBJ2-1, with 15 bases lining up with TRBD2. CDR3 length: 17 residues. J lost 6 bases, V lost 5 bases, and 8 bases had no gene match. Germline CDR1 reads SGHTA; CDR2 reads FQGNSA. The CDR3 here is CASSPGLAGGSGNEQFF. CDR3 DNA: TGTGCCAGCAGCCCCGGACTAGCGGGAGGGAGTGGCAATGAGCAGTTCTTC.

CDR3 loop: CASAGDAEAFF. CDR3 DNA: TGTGCCAGCGCGGGGGACGCTGAAGCTTTCTTT. V and J are TRBV28 and TRBJ1-1; D may be TRBD1 (5 bases). The germline V gene has CDR1 MDHEN and CDR2 SYDVKM. V was pared by 8 bases and J by 6 bases, with 10 bases between. CDR3 length: 11 amino acids.

This sequence joins TRBV16 and TRBJ2-7; tentative D call: TRBD1 (6 bases). CDR3 length equals 17 residues. V lost 2 bases and J lost 5, with 22 bases in between. Per germline, CDR1 KGHSY and CDR2 FQNENV. CDR3 amino acids: CASSQPTGRALGNEQYF. In nucleotides, the CDR3 is TGTGCCAGCAGCCAACCGACAGGCCGGGCGTTAGGGAACGAGCAGTACTTC.

The chain links TRBV2 to TRBJ1-6; 7 bases are shared with TRBD1. Germline CDR1 is SNHLY and CDR2 is FYNNEI. The CDR3 has 14 amino acids. J lost 10 bases, V lost 4 bases, and 7 bases had no gene match. The CDR3 loop is CASSAGGKGSPLHF. CDR3 in DNA: TGTGCCAGCAGTGCAGGGGGGAAAGGCTCACCCCTCCACTTT.

The rearrangement links TRBV7-2 to TRBJ2-4; D call uncertain. The CDR3 runs 12 residues. The ends were cut back, 5 bases at V and 8 bases at J, with 10 bases in the middle. Germline lookup yields CDR1 SGHTA and CDR2 FQGNSA. The DNA for the CDR3 is TGTGCCAGCAGCCCCCGCATAGACATTCAGTACTTC. Protein: CASSPRIDIQYF.

The rearrangement links TRBV7-6 to TRBJ2-3, with 9 bases lining up with TRBD2. The V and J ends lost 5 bases and 0 bases, in that order; junction bases with no gene match: 12. The CDR3 covers 18 residues. Germline V gene data show CDR1 as SGHVS and CDR2 as FNYEAQ. CDR3 sequence reads: CASSPTLRLAASTDTQYF. The CDR3 region has the DNA TGTGCCAGCAGCCCGACCCTTAGACTAGCGGCTAGCACAGATACGCAGTATTTT.